This T cell receptor beta chain was profiled in a study of blood T cell repertoires in COVID-19. The repertoire was sequenced with immunoSEQ multiplex PCR; TCRdb's copy has only in-frame clones and lacks some. Seen here are around 130,000 clones, over 80% observed once, and the top ten hold roughly 10%. A word on this clone: In the same sample, other DNA sequences code for this CDR3.

This CDR3 comprises 13 residues. Trimming cost V 2 bases and J 1 base, with 5 bases left between them. Germline V gives CDR1 SGHDN, CDR2 FVKESK. The clonotype originates from a man aged 35 to 55 with active or convalescent COVID-19. The chain recombines TRBV14 with TRBJ1-1; D possibly corresponds to TRBD1 (5 bases). The sequenced sample was peripheral blood. The CDR3: CASSQQGNTEAFF. In nucleotides, the CDR3 is TGTGCCAGCAGCCAACAGGGGAACACTGAAGCTTTCTTT.